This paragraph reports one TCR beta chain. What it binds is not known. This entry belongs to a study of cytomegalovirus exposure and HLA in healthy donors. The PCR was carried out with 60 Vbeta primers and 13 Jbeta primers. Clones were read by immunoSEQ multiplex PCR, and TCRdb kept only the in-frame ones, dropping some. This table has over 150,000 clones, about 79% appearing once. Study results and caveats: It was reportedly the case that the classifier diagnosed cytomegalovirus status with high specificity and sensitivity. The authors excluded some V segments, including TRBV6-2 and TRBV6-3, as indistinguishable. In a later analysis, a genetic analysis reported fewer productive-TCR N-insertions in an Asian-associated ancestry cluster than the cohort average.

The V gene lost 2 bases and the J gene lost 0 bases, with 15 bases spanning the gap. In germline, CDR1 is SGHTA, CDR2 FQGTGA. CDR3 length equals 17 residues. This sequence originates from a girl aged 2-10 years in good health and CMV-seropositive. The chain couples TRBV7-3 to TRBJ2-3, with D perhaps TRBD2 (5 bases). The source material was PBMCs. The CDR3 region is CASSLDGRAFSTDTQYF. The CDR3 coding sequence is TGTGCCAGCAGCTTAGATGGGCGGGCTTTTAGCACAGATACGCAGTATTTT.